Each of the 17 T cell receptor beta chains below was sequenced from the same sample in a study of cytomegalovirus exposure and HLA in healthy donors. PCR primers comprised 60 Vbeta and 13 Jbeta primers. The protocol was immunoSEQ multiplex PCR, while the TCRdb copy is restricted to in-frame clones and leaves out a portion. The sample includes some 150,000 clones, roughly three quarters of them seen just once. Sample: PBMCs. These receptors came from a woman younger than 45 in good health and CMV-seronegative.

The chain recombines TRBV28 with TRBJ2-7, with a weak D call TRBD1 (6 bases). Per germline, CDR1 MDHEN and CDR2 SYDVKM. V was clipped by 10 bases and J by 3 bases, with 19 bases between them. This CDR3 region has 14 residues. CDR3 loop: CATLTGGSLYEQYF. The CDR3 DNA reads as TGTGCCACCCTGACAGGAGGAAGCCTCTACGAGCAGTACTTC.

On this clone itself: The junction does not match germline at one end; this may be a read error. CDR3 DNA sequence: TGTGCCAGCAGCTTGGGAGGACAGTCATTTACCTTC. This sequence encodes CASSLGGQSFTF. This chain connects TRBV5-1 to TRBJ1-2; tentatively, D is TRBD1 (6 bases). The CDR3 is made up of 12 amino acids. Germline CDR1 SGHRS, CDR2 YFSETQ. Together with reference TRBV5-1 and TRBJ1-2, the CDR3 gives the full variable domain: KAGVTQTPRYLIKTRGQQVTLSCSPISGHRSVSWYQQTPGQGLQFLFEYFSETQRNKGNFPGRFSGRQFSNSRSEMNVSTLELGDSALYLCASSLGGQSFTFGSGTRLTVV.

V and J are TRBV6-1 and TRBJ2-7; 12 positions agree with TRBD1. Losses at the gene ends were 8 bases for V and 6 bases for J; bases not matched to a gene: 5. The length of the CDR3 is 13 residues. Germline V CDR1 and CDR2: MNHNS, SASEGT. This CDR3 reads CASSRDRGPEQYV. The CDR3 region has the DNA TGTGCCAGCTCCCGGGACAGGGGGCCCGAGCAGTACGTC.

Worth noting for this clone: The junction shows a germline mismatch at one end, possibly a read error. V and J are TRBV7-9 and TRBJ2-5; 14 nucleotides match TRBD2. The CDR3 spans 16 residues. Germline V lookup: CDR1 SEHNR, CDR2 FQNEAQ (reference sequence). The CDR3 DNA is TGTTCCAGCAGCCGGGGACTAGCGGGAGTTTCAGAGACCCAGTACTTC. Translation: CSSSRGLAGVSETQYF.

The DNA of the CDR3 is TGTGCCAGCAGCGTAGAAGGGATAGCGAGCCAAGAGACCCAGTACTTC. It encodes CASSVEGIASQETQYF. The chain has TRBV9 and TRBJ2-5; D possibly corresponds to TRBD2 (5 bases). The CDR3 has 16 residues. CDR1 is SGDLS and CDR2 is YYNGEE in the germline V gene. Between the trimmed V and J ends, which lost 0 bases and 1 base, there was a span of 13 bases.

V and J are TRBV9 and TRBJ2-2; 8 bases are shared with TRBD1. This CDR3 has 15 amino acids. Trimming took 4 bases from V and 3 from J; bases not matched to a gene: 5. Germline V gives CDR1 SGDLS, CDR2 YYNGEE. The CDR3 region has the DNA TGTGCCAGCAGCCCGCGGACAGGGCACACCGGGGAGCTGTTTTTT. This codes for CASSPRTGHTGELFF.

The chain joins TRBV7-3 to TRBJ2-7; weak D call: TRBD2 (5 bases). The CDR3 is 13 amino acids. Trimming cost V 3 bases and J 4 bases, with 10 bases left between them. Germline CDR1 and CDR2: SGHTA and FQGTGA. Here the CDR3 DNA reads TGTGCCAGCAGCTTCGGGATCACATACGAGCAGTACTTC. It yields the protein CASSFGITYEQYF.

The chain employs TRBV28 and TRBJ1-1, with TRBD1 identical over 12 bases. CDR3 size: 15 residues. Germline V gives CDR1 MDHEN, CDR2 SYDVKM. Trimming took 6 bases from V and 4 from J; bases not matched to a gene: 6. The CDR3 DNA sequence: TGTGCCAGCAGAGCGGGACAGGGGGCGCCCACTGAAGCTTTCTTT. Encoded protein: CASRAGQGAPTEAFF.

In this sample, this clone turned up a few times. J is TRBJ2-7 and V is TRBV5-4; D remains ambiguous. Germline assignment: CDR1 SGHNT and CDR2 YYREEE (reference sequence). The CDR3 contains 15 residues. Trimming cost V 0 bases and J 0 bases, with 10 bases left between them. CDR3 residues: CASSLGVGYSYEQYF. CDR3 bases: TGTGCCAGCAGCTTGGGGGTCGGGTACTCCTACGAGCAGTACTTC. The variable domain in full, with the rest retrieved from reference TRBV5-4 and TRBJ2-7, is ETGVTQSPTHLIKTRGQQVTLRCSSQSGHNTVSWYQQALGQGPQFIFQYYREEENGRGNFPPRFSGLQFPNYSSELNVNALELDDSALYLCASSLGVGYSYEQYFGPGTRLTVT.

The V call is TRBV28, the J call TRBJ2-7; perhaps TRBD2 as D (6 bases). The CDR3 length is 14 residues. The V end was cut by 10 bases, the J end by 2 bases, with 18 bases between. Germline-derived CDR1 and CDR2 are MDHEN and SYDVKM. CDR3 bases: TGTGCCATCAGGCCGAACGGGGGTACCTACGAGCAGTACGTC. Protein product: CAIRPNGGTYEQYV.

The chain uses TRBV6-5 and TRBJ2-2; 9 positions agree with TRBD1. This CDR3 region has 15 residues. Germline-derived CDR1 and CDR2 are MNHEY and SVGAGI. The V and J ends lost 5 bases and 5 bases, in that order; junction bases with no gene match: 6. CDR3 in amino acids: CASSLSGQGTGELFF. The CDR3, as DNA: TGTGCCAGCAGTCTATCGGGACAGGGAACCGGGGAGCTGTTTTTT.

The rearrangement links TRBV7-8 to TRBJ1-1, with D maybe TRBD1 (5 bases). The CDR3 contains 16 residues. Trimming left V 1 base short and J 3 bases short, with 15 bases between. Germline V gene data show CDR1 as SGHVS and CDR2 as FQNEAQ. The CDR3 loop reads CASSLGPPGGDTEAFF. CDR3 sequence (DNA): TGTGCCAGCAGCTTAGGCCCCCCTGGGGGGGACACTGAAGCTTTCTTT.

CDR3 sequence reads: CASSLARGAQETQYF. In DNA, the CDR3 is TGCGCCAGCAGCTTGGCCCGGGGGGCCCAAGAGACCCAGTACTTC. V is TRBV5-1 and J is TRBJ2-5; the D gene is possibly TRBD2 (7 bases). Germline V CDR1 and CDR2: SGHRS, YFSETQ. This CDR3 contains 15 residues. The V gene lost 0 bases and the J gene lost 1 base, with 10 bases spanning the gap.

This rearrangement joins TRBV29-1 to TRBJ2-5, with D hard to call. The germline V gene encodes CDR1 SQVTM and CDR2 ANQGSEA. This CDR3 contains 13 residues. Trimming left V 5 bases short and J 1 base short, with 11 bases between. This CDR3 is CSVQRLGQETQYF. CDR3 nucleotide sequence: TGCAGCGTTCAGAGGTTGGGCCAAGAGACCCAGTACTTC.

The V gene is TRBV18, the J gene TRBJ2-3, with TRBD2 as a possible D gene (5 bases). The CDR3 contains 16 residues. Trimming removed 4 bases at V and 3 bases at J, with 17 bases between. The germline V gene encodes CDR1 KGHSH and CDR2 LQKENI. The CDR3 DNA follows: TGTGCCAGCTCACTTCAAGATTGGGAGCGGACAGATACGCAGTATTTT. The encoded protein is CASSLQDWERTDTQYF.

This rearrangement joins TRBV5-5 to TRBJ1-2; D is unclear. The germline V and J ends were trimmed by 7 bases and 2 bases, with 9 bases remaining between them. In germline, CDR1 is SGHKS, CDR2 YYEKEE (reference sequence). The CDR3 has 12 residues. As DNA, the CDR3 is TGTGCCAGCCGGACTGACAACTATGGCTACACCTTC. Encoded protein: CASRTDNYGYTF.

The V gene is TRBV4-1, the J gene TRBJ1-2; 9 bases agree with TRBD1. There are 15 residues in the CDR3. Trimming took 4 bases from V and 7 from J; bases not matched to a gene: 10. Germline-derived CDR1 and CDR2 are MGHRA and YSYEKL. Written as DNA, the CDR3 is TGCGCCAGCAGCCCCCCGGGACAGGGTTACGCTGGCTACACCTTC. This codes for CASSPPGQGYAGYTF.